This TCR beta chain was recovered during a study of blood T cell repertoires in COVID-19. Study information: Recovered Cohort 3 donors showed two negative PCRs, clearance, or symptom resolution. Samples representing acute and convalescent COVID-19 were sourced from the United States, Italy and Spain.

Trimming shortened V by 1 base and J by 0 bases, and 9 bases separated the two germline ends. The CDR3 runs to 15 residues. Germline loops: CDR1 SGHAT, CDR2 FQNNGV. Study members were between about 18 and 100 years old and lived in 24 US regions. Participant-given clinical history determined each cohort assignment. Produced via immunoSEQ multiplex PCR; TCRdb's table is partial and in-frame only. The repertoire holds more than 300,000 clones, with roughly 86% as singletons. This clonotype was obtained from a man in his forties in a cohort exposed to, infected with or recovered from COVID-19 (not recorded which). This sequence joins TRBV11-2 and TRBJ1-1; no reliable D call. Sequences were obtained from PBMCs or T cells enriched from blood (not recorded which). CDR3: CASSLVGRMNTEAFF. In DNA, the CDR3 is TGTGCCAGCAGCTTAGTTGGCAGAATGAACACTGAAGCTTTCTTT.